Shown below are 3 T cell receptor beta chains from a single sample sequenced in a study of T-cell reconstitution after alpha-beta-depleted transplantation in children. Construction of the TCRbeta library involved unique molecular identifiers. TCRdb reprocessed the PCR reads via MiXCR and lists one record per CDR3 protein. Counted here are fewer than 550,000 distinct CDR3 sequences, approximately 10% occurring once; the ten biggest clones make up just over 2%. This specimen was PBMCs, taken before TCRalphabeta/CD19-depleted stem cell transplant. The receptors originated from a child aged 2 to 15 with inherited bone marrow failure, due to receive a stem cell transplant.

The rearrangement links TRBV6-1 to TRBJ2-7; possibly TRBD2 for D (7 bases). The CDR3 totals 16 residues. Germline assignment: CDR1 MNHNS and CDR2 SASEGT. The ends were cut back, 8 bases at V and 4 bases at J, with 24 bases in the middle. CDR3 DNA: TGTGCCAGCTGGGGAGCGGGACAAGCCTTTTTTTACGAGCAGTACTTC. It specifies CASWGAGQAFFYEQYF.

Only a few counts were recorded for this clonotype. The chain combines TRBV28 with TRBJ2-1; D might be TRBD2 (7 bases). V lost 8 bases and J 0 bases, leaving 23 bases between the germline ends. Germline lookup yields CDR1 MDHEN and CDR2 SYDVKM. The CDR3 is 18 residues long. CDR3 in DNA: TGTGCCAGCTTGAGGGGGGGAGGCCAACCAGCCTCCTACAATGAGCAGTTCTTC. Its translation: CASLRGGGQPASYNEQFF.

Note on this clonotype: This may be a read error: a much more frequent sequence differs by one nucleotide. V gene TRBV7-8 combines with J gene TRBJ2-3, with D tentatively TRBD2 (6 bases). The CDR3 length is 14 residues. In germline, CDR1 is SGHVS, CDR2 FQNEAQ. CDR3 amino acids: CARSLDSGSVTQYF. In nucleotides, the CDR3 is TGTGCCAGGAGCTTAGATAGCGGTTCTGTTACGCAGTATTTT.